This TCR beta chain is drawn from a study of blood T cell repertoires in COVID-19. Participants spanned ages about 18 to 90 years and resided in some 22 US areas. Among Cohort 3 donors, those recovered had two negative PCRs, clearance, or symptom resolution. CDR1 is LNHDA, CDR2 SQIVND, per germline (reference sequence). Trimming pared 7 bases from V and 4 bases from J, leaving 8 bases between. The CDR3 is made up of 13 amino acids. Libraries were prepared by immunoSEQ multiplex PCR; TCRdb keeps only in-frame clonotypes and omits some of them. The sample lists fewer than 450,000 clones, more than 70% occurring once.

Sequenced input: PBMCs or T cells enriched from blood (not recorded which). This TCR was sampled from a woman aged 18-29 years who had recovered from COVID-19. The chain links TRBV19 to TRBJ1-6, with D maybe TRBD1 (6 bases). CDR3 DNA: TGTGCCAGTACAGGGGATTATAATTCACCCCTCCACTTT. Translation: CASTGDYNSPLHF.